The rows below give T cell receptor beta chains drawn from one sample of a study of early T cells in non-severe SARS-CoV-2 infection. TCRdb recomputed calls from the 5' RACE reads with MiXCR, one row per CDR3 protein. The sample lists under 80,000 distinct CDR3 sequences, 10% to 15% seen once, with approximately 4.6% in the top ten. Source material: whole blood. The receptors here all came from an adult who was a healthcare worker with PCR-confirmed SARS-CoV-2 infection or an uninfected control (not recorded which). Each CDR3 is given with its conserved first and last residue. Each record gives: clone size, CDR3 length, D gene, J gene, V gene, CDR3 DNA, CDR3 protein. D genes are given only for firm matches. Expanded clones get a size class; other rows say once, few or many, or leave the size out.

medium-sized 16 TRBD2 TRBJ2-1 TRBV6-1 TGTGCCAGCAGTGAAGGCGGACTAGACTCCTACAATGAGCAGTTCTTC CASSEGGLDSYNEQFF
many 14 - TRBJ1-3 TRBV30 TGTGCCGCAGACCTTACAGGGTCTGGAAACACCATATATTTT CAADLTGSGNTIYF
many 14 - TRBJ1-4 TRBV29-1 TGCAGCGTTGCGGTCCCTCCGTCGGATGAAAAACTGTTTTTT CSVAVPPSDEKLFF
many 16 - TRBJ2-5 TRBV15 TGTGCCACCAGCGGCACAGGGTGGGAATTTGAGGAGACCCAGTACTTC CATSGTGWEFEETQYF
many 17 TRBD2 TRBJ2-2 TRBV11-2 TGTGCCAGCTCAGACCCGGGACTAGCCGCGAACACCGGGGAGCTGTTTTTT CASSDPGLAANTGELFF
- 15 TRBD1 TRBJ2-3 TRBV7-8 TGTGCCAGCGGACCACAGGGGGTTCCCTTATATACGCAGTATTTT CASGPQGVPLYTQYF
- 13 TRBD1 TRBJ2-1 TRBV18 TGTGCCAGTACAGGGGGGACCTACAATGAGCAGTTCTTC CASTGGTYNEQFF
few 14 TRBD1 TRBJ2-5 TRBV7-2 TGTGCCAGCAGCCCAGGGGGAATCCAAGAGACCCAGTACTTC CASSPGGIQETQYF
few 16 - TRBJ1-3 TRBV15 TGTGCCACCAACAGAGATCTCGGTTACTCTGGAAACACCATATATTTT CATNRDLGYSGNTIYF
- 16 - TRBJ2-4 TRBV14 TGTGCCAGCAGCCAAGGTCGGGGCCTAGCCAAAAACATTCAGTACTTC CASSQGRGLAKNIQYF
few 15 TRBD2 TRBJ2-1 TRBV30 TGTGCCTGGAGTGCCGGGACTAGCCGGTACAATGAGCAGTTCTTC CAWSAGTSRYNEQFF
many 14 TRBD1 TRBJ1-1 TRBV13 TGTGCCAGCAGCCTGCCGGGACAGGGGAGGGAAGCTTTCTTT CASSLPGQGREAFF
- 14 - TRBJ2-3 TRBV7-9 TGTGCCAGCAGCCCTACAGGGCCCACAGATACGCAGTATTTT CASSPTGPTDTQYF
many 14 - TRBJ2-3 TRBV24-1 TGTGCCACCAGCGACAGGCACATCACAGATACGCAGTATTTT CATSDRHITDTQYF
many 19 - TRBJ1-2 TRBV7-2 TGTGCCAGCAGCTTAGGAAGGGCAGGAGTGATTCGAGCTAACTATGGCTACACCTTC CASSLGRAGVIRANYGYTF
many 14 TRBD1 TRBJ2-5 TRBV27 TGTGCCAGCAGGACAGGGTTCAACCAAGAGACCCAGTACTTC CASRTGFNQETQYF
few 14 TRBD1 TRBJ1-1 TRBV10-3 TGTGCCATCAGCTCCGGGACAGAGAACACTGAAGCTTTCTTT CAISSGTENTEAFF
many 20 TRBD2 TRBJ2-1 TRBV12-5 TGTGCTAGTGGTTTGGTAGCAGGACTAGCGGGGGCCCTCCCCTACAATGAGCAGTTCTTC CASGLVAGLAGALPYNEQFF
many 13 - TRBJ2-7 TRBV5-1 TGCGCCAGCAGCTGGGACGCAAACTACGAGCAGTACTTC CASSWDANYEQYF
- 17 - TRBJ1-5 TRBV19 TGTGCCAGTAGTATAGGGGGCCTAAAGGGGAGCAATCAGCCCCAGCATTTT CASSIGGLKGSNQPQHF
- 13 - TRBJ2-6 TRBV6-2/TRBV6-3 TGTGCCAGCACGGCCTCTGGGGCCAACGTCCTGACTTTC CASTASGANVLTF
- 14 - TRBJ2-2 TRBV3-1 TGTGCCAGCAGCCATCGGGGAGGCACCGGGGAGCTGTTTTTT CASSHRGGTGELFF